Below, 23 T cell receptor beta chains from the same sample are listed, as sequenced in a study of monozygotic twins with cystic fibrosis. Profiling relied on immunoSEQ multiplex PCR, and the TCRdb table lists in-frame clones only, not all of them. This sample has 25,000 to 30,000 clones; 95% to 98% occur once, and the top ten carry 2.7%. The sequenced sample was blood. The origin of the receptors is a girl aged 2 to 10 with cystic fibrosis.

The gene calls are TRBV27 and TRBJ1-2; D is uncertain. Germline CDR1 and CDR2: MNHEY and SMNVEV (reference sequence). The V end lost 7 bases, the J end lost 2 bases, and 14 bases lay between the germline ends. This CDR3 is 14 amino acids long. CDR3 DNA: TGTGCCAGCACCTCCTATCGACTGAACTATGGCTACACCTTC. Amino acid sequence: CASTSYRLNYGYTF.

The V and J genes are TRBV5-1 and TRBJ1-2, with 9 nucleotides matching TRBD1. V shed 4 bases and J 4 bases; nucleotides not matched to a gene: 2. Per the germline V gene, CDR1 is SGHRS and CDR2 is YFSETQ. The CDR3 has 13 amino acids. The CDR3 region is CASSRDRVYGYTF. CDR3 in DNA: TGCGCCAGCAGCCGGGACAGGGTCTATGGCTACACCTTC. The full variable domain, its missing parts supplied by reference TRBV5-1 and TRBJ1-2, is KAGVTQTPRYLIKTRGQQVTLSCSPISGHRSVSWYQQTPGQGLQFLFEYFSETQRNKGNFPGRFSGRQFSNSRSEMNVSTLELGDSALYLCASSRDRVYGYTFGSGTRLTVV.

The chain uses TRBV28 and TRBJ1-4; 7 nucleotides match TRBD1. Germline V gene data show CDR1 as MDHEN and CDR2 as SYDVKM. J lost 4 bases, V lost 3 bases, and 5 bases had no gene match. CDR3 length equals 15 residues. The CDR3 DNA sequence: TGTGCCAGCAGTTTTCAGGGACAGCTTAATGAAAAACTGTTTTTT. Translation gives CASSFQGQLNEKLFF. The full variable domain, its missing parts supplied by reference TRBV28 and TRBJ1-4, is DVKVTQSSRYLVKRTGEKVFLECVQDMDHENMFWYRQDPGLGLRLIYFSYDVKMKEKGDIPEGYSVSREKKERFSLILESASTNQTSMYLCASSFQGQLNEKLFFGSGTQLSVL.

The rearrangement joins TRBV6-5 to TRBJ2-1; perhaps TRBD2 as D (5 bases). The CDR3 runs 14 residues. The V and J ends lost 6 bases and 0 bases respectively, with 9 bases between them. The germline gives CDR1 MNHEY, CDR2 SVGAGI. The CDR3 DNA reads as TGTGCCAGCAGCAGGACTTCCTCCTACAATGAGCAGTTCTTC. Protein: CASSRTSSYNEQFF.

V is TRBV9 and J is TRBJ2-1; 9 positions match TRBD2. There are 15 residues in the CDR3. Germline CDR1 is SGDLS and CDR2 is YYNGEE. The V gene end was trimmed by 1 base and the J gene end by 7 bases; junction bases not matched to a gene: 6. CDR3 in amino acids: CASSVSSGSRNEQFF. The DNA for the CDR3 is TGTGCCAGCAGCGTAAGTAGCGGGAGTAGGAATGAGCAGTTCTTC.

In DNA, the CDR3 is TGTGCCAGCAGCTCGGGACTAGCGGGTACAGATACGCAGTATTTT. Amino acid sequence: CASSSGLAGTDTQYF. The chain joins TRBV7-2 to TRBJ2-3; 12 bases agree with TRBD2. Germline CDR1 is SGHTA and CDR2 is FQGNSA. V was clipped by 4 bases and J by 3 bases; unmatched bases: 2. This CDR3 is built from 15 residues.

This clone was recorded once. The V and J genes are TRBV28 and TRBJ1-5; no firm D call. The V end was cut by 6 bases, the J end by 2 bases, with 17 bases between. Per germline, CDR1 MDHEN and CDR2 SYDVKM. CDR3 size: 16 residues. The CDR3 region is CASSPPWRGGNQPQHF. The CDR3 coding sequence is TGTGCCAGCAGCCCCCCCTGGCGCGGAGGCAATCAGCCCCAGCATTTT.

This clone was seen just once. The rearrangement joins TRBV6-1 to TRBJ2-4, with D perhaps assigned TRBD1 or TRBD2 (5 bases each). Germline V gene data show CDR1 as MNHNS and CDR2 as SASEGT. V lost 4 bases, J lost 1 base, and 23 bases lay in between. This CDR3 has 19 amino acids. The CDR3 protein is CASSGTWGSPVTAKNIQYF. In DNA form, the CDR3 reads TGTGCCAGCAGTGGGACTTGGGGGTCTCCCGTTACGGCCAAAAACATTCAGTACTTC.

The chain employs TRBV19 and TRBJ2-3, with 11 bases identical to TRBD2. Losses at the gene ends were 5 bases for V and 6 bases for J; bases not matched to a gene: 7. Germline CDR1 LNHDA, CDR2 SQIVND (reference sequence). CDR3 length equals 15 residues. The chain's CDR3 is CASSSPSGRYDTQYF. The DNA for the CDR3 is TGTGCCAGTAGTTCCCCTAGCGGGAGGTACGATACGCAGTATTTT.

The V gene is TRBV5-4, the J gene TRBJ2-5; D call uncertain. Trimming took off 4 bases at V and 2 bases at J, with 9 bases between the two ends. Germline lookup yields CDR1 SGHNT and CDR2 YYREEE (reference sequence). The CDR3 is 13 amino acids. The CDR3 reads CASSPHEQETQYF. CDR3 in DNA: TGTGCCAGCAGCCCACACGAACAAGAGACCCAGTACTTC.

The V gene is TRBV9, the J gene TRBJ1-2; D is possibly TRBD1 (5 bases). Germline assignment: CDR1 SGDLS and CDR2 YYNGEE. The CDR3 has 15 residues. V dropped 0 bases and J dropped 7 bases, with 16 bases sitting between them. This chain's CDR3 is CASSVASGGRGGYTF. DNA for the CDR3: TGTGCCAGCAGCGTAGCTTCGGGGGGACGGGGTGGCTACACCTTC.

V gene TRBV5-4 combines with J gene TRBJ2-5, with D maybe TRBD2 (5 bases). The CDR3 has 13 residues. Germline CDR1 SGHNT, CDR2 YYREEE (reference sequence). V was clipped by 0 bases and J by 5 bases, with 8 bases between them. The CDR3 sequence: CASSLGSGETQYF. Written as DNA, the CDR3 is TGTGCCAGCAGCTTGGGCTCGGGGGAGACCCAGTACTTC.

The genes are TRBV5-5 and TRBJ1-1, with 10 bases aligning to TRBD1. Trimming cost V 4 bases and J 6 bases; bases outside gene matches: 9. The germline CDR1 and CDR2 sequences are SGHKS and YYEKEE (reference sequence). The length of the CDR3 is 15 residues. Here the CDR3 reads CASSPRTGGYAEAFF. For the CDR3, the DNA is TGTGCCAGCAGCCCTAGGACAGGGGGATACGCTGAAGCTTTCTTT.

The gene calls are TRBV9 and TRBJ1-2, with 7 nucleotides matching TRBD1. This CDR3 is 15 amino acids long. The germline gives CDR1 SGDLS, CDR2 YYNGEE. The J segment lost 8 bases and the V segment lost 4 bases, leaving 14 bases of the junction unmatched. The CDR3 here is CASSSFTGTAEGYTF. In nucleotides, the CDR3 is TGTGCCAGCAGCTCCTTCACCGGGACAGCAGAAGGCTACACCTTC.

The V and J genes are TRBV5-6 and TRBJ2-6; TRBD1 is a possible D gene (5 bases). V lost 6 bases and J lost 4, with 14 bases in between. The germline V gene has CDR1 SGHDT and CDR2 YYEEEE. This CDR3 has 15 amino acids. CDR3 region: CASTRAPGGANVLTF. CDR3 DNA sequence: TGTGCCAGCACCAGGGCACCAGGAGGGGCCAACGTCCTGACTTTC.

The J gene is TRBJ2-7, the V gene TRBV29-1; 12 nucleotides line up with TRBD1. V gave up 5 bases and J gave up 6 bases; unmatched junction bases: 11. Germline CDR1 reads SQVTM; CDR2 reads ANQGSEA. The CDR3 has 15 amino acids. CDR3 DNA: TGCAGCGTTAGCCGCTCCGGGACAGGGGGCACCGAGCAGTACTTC. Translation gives CSVSRSGTGGTEQYF.

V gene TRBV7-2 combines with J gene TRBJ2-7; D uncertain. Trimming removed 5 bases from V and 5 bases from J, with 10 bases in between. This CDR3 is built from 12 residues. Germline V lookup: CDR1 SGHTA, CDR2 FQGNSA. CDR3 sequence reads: CASSPSFHEQYF. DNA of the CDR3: TGTGCCAGCAGCCCCAGCTTCCACGAGCAGTACTTC.

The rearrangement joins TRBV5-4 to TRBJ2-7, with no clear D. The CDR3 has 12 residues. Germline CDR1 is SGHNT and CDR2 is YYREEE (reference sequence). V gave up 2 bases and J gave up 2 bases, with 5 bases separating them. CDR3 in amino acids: CASSLLPYEQYF. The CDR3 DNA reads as TGTGCCAGCAGCTTACTACCCTACGAGCAGTACTTC.

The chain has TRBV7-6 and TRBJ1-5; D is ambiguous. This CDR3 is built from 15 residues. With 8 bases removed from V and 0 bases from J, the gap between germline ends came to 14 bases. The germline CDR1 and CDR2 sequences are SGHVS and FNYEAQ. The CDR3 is CASRSRGYSNQPQHF. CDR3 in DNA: TGTGCCAGCCGATCCAGAGGATATAGCAATCAGCCCCAGCATTTT.

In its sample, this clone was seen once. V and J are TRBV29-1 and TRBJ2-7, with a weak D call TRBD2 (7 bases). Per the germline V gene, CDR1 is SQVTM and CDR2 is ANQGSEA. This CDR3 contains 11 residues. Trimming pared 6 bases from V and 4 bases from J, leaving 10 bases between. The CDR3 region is CSVAGAYEQYF. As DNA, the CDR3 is TGCAGCGTCGCGGGGGCTTACGAGCAGTACTTC.

The DNA for the CDR3 is TGTGCCAGTAGTCCCGGAGTTGGTGGGGGCCGAGAGACCCAGTACTTC. As protein: CASSPGVGGGRETQYF. The chain is built from TRBV19 and TRBJ2-5, with D possibly being TRBD1 (6 bases). This CDR3 is 16 amino acids long. The V gene lost 5 bases and the J gene lost 4 bases, with 20 bases spanning the gap. Germline V gene sequence: CDR1 LNHDA, CDR2 SQIVND (reference sequence).

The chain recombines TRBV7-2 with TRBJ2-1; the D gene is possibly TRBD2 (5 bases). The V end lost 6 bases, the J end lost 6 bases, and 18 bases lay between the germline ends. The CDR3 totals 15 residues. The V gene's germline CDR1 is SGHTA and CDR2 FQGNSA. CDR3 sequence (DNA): TGTGCCAGCAGTCAGGACTGGCCAAATTCCAATGAGCAGTTCTTC. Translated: CASSQDWPNSNEQFF.

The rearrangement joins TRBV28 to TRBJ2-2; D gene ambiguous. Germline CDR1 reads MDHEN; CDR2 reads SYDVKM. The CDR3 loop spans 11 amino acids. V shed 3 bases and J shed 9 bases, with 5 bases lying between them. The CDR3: CASSFRRELFF. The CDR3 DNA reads TGTGCCAGCAGTTTCAGGAGGGAGCTGTTTTTT.